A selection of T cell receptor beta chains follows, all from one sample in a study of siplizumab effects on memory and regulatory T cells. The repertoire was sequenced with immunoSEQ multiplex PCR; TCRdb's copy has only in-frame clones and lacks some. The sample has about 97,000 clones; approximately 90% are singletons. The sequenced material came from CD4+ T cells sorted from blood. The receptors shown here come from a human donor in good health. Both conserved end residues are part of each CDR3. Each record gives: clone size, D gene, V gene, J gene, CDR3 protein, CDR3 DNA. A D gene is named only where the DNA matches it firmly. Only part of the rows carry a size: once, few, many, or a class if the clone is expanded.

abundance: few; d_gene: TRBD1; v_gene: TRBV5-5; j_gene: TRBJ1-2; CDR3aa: CASSSKSGGYGYTF; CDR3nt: TGTGCCAGCAGCTCGAAGTCAGGGGGCTATGGCTACACCTTC
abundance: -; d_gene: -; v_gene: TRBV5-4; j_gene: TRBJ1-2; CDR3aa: CASSLEVYPGLHGGGYTF; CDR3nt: TGTGCCAGCAGCTTGGAAGTCTACCCAGGACTTCATGGTGGTGGCTACACCTTC
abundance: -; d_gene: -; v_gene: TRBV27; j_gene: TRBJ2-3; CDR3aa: CASSSRAVKGTDTQYF; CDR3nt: TGTGCCAGCAGCTCGCGAGCCGTTAAGGGCACAGATACGCAGTATTTT
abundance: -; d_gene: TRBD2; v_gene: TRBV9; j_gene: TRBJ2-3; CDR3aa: CASSVQGLGLGTQYF; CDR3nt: TGTGCCAGCAGCGTACAGGGACTAGGGCTAGGCACGCAGTATTTT
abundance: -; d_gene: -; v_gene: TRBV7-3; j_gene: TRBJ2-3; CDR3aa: CASSNDADTQYF; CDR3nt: TGTGCCAGCAGCAATGACGCCGATACGCAGTATTTT
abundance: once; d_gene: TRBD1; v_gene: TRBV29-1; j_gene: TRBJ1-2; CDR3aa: CSAGQGNSNGYTF; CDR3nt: TGCAGCGCCGGACAGGGGAATTCAAATGGCTACACCTTC
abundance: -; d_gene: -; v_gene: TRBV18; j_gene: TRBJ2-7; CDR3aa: CASSPPGLLSYEQYF; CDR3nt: TGTGCCAGCTCACCACCGGGACTCCTGTCCTACGAGCAGTACTTC
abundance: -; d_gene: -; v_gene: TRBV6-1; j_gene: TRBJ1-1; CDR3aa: CASSLRGGANTEAFF; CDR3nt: TGTGCCAGCAGCCTCCGGGGGGGCGCGAACACTGAAGCTTTCTTT
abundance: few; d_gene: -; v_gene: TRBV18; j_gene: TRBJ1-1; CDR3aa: CASSQQTGNTEAFF; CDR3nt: TGTGCCAGCTCACAACAGACAGGGAACACTGAAGCTTTCTTT
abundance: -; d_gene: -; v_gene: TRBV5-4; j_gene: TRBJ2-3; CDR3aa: CASSRTETTDTQYF; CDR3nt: TGTGCCAGCAGCCGGACTGAAACCACAGATACGCAGTATTTT
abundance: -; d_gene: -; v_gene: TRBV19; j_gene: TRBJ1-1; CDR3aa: CASMNSNSLEAFF; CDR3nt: TGTGCCAGTATGAATTCTAACAGCCTTGAAGCTTTCTTT
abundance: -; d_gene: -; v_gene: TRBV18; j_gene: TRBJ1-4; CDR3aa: CASSPGGGRNEKLFF; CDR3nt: TGTGCCAGCTCACCTGGCGGGGGTCGAAATGAAAAACTGTTTTTT
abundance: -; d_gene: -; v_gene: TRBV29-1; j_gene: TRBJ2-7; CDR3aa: CSVEGTHSYEQYF; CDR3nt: TGCAGCGTTGAAGGTACCCACTCCTACGAGCAGTACTTC
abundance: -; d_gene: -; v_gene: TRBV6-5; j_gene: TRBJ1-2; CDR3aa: CASSYSGSLGYGYTF; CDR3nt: TGTGCCAGCAGTTACTCTGGCAGCCTTGGCTATGGCTACACCTTC
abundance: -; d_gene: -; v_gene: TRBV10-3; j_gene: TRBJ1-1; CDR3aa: CAISESKRAFF; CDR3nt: TGTGCCATCAGTGAGTCGAAACGGGCTTTCTTT
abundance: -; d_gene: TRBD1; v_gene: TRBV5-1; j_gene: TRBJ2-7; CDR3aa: CASSGGQGAVDEQYF; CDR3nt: TGCGCCAGCAGCGGGGGACAGGGGGCTGTCGACGAGCAGTACTTC
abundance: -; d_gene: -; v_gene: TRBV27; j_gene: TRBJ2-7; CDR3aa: CASSPSTRRNYEQYF; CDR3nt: TGTGCCAGCAGTCCATCGACTAGACGAAACTACGAGCAGTACTTC
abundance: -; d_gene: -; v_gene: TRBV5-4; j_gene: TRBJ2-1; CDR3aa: CASSLESGTYSEQFF; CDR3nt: TGTGCCAGCAGCTTGGAGTCGGGAACTTACAGTGAGCAGTTCTTC
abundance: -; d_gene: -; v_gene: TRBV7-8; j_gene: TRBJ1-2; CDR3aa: CASSFPELYGYTF; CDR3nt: TGTGCCAGCAGCTTCCCGGAGCTCTATGGCTACACCTTC
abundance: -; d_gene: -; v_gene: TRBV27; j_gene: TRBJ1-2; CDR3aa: CASSLGGSPNYGYTF; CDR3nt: TGTGCCAGCAGTTTAGGGGGATCACCGAACTATGGCTACACCTTC
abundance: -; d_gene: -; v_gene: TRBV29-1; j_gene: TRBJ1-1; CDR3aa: CSVEDQGWRFDTEAFF; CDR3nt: TGCAGCGTTGAAGACCAGGGGTGGAGGTTTGACACTGAAGCTTTCTTT
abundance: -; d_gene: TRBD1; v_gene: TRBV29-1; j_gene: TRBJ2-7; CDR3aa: CSVGRDRTSYEQYF; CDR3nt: TGCAGCGTGGGCCGGGACAGGACCTCCTACGAGCAGTACTTC
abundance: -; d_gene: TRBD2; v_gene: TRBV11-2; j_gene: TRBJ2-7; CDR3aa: CASSLAGGRYEQYF; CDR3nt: TGTGCCAGCAGCTTAGCGGGAGGTCGGTACGAGCAGTACTTC
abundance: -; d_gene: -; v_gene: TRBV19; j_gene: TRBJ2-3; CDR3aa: CASSIAHGAIDTQYF; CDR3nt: TGTGCCAGTAGTATAGCCCACGGGGCAATAGATACGCAGTATTTT
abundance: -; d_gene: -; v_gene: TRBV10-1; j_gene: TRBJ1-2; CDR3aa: CASSESRWAGGYTF; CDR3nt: TGCGCCAGCAGTGAGTCCCGGTGGGCAGGAGGCTACACCTTC
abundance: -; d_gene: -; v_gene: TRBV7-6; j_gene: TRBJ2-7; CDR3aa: CASSSLKTGEQYF; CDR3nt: TGTGCCAGCAGCTCACTGAAAACTGGCGAGCAGTACTTC
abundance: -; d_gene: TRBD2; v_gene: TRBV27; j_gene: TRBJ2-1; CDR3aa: CASSKREGRGEQFF; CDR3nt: TGTGCCAGCTCCAAGCGGGAGGGCCGGGGTGAGCAGTTCTTC
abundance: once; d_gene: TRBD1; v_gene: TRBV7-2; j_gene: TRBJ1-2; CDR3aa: CASSLDRAYNYGYTF; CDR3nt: TGTGCCAGCAGCCTCGACAGGGCCTATAACTATGGCTACACCTTC
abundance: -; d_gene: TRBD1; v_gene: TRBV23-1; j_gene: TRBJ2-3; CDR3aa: CASSRGRTDTQYF; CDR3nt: TGCGCCAGCAGCAGGGGGCGCACAGATACGCAGTATTTT
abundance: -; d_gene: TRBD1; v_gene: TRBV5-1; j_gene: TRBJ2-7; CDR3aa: CASSFQGAYEQYF; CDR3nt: TGCGCCAGCAGCTTCCAGGGGGCCTACGAGCAGTACTTC
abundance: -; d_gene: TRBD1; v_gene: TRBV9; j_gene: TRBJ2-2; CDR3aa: CASSITGQSTGELFF; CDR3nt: TGTGCCAGCAGCATCACGGGACAGAGCACCGGGGAGCTGTTTTTT
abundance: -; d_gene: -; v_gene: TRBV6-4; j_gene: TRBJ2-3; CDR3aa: CASSETLEDTQYF; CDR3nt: TGTGCCAGCAGTGAGACCCTCGAGGATACGCAGTATTTT
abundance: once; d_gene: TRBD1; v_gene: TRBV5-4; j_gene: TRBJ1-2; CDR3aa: CASSSGGSGGAYSDGYTF; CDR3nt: TGTGCCAGCAGCTCTGGAGGCTCAGGGGGCGCATATTCGGATGGCTACACCTTC
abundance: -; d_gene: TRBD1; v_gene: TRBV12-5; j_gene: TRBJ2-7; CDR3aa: CASGLEGQGISYEQYF; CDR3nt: TGTGCTAGTGGTTTGGAAGGACAGGGGATATCCTACGAGCAGTACTTC
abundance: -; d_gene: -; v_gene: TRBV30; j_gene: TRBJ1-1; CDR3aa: CAWSVTGLKTFF; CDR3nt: TGTGCCTGGAGTGTAACGGGTCTGAAAACTTTCTTT
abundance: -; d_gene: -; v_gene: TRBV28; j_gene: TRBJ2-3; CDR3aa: CASPPRDSTDTQYF; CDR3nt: TGTGCCAGTCCCCCGCGGGACAGTACAGATACGCAGTATTTT
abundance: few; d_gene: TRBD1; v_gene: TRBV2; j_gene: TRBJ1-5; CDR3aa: CASKRDRDQPQHF; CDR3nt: TGTGCCAGCAAGAGGGACAGAGATCAGCCCCAGCATTTT
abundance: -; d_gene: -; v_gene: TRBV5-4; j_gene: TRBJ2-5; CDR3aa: CASSLEVRSQETQYF; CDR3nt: TGTGCCAGCAGCTTGGAGGTACGGAGCCAAGAGACCCAGTACTTC
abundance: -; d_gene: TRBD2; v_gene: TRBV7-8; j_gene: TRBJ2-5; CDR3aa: CASSLALGLAGGGEHETQYF; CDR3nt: TGTGCCAGCAGCTTAGCGCTCGGACTAGCGGGAGGGGGTGAACACGAGACCCAGTACTTC
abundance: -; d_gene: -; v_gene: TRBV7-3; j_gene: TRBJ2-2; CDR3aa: CASSLNLLRGNTGELFF; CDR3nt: TGTGCCAGCAGCTTAAATCTCCTCAGGGGGAACACCGGGGAGCTGTTTTTT
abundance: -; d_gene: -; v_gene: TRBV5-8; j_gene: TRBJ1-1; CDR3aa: CASSLGGPNTEAFF; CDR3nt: TGTGCCAGCAGCTTGGGGGGCCCGAACACTGAAGCTTTCTTT
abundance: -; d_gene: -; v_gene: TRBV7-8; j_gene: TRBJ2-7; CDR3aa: CASSLRFITYEQYF; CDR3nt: TGTGCCAGCAGCTTAAGGTTTATCACCTACGAGCAGTACTTC
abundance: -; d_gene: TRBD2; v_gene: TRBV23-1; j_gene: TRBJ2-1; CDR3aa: CASSHSPSGSNEQFF; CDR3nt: TGCGCCAGCAGTCATTCGCCTAGCGGGTCCAATGAGCAGTTCTTC
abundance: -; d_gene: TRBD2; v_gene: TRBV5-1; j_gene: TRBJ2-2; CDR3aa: CASSFTESGAGELFF; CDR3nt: TGCGCCAGCAGCTTCACCGAGAGCGGGGCCGGGGAGCTGTTTTTT
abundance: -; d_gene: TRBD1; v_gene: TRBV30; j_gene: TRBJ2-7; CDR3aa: CAWSGGPATGVNPQF; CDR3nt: TGTGCCTGGAGTGGGGGCCCCGCTACAGGGGTGAATCCCCAATTC
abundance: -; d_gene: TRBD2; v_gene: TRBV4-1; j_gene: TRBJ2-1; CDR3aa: CASSQDLRTSGMGKYNEQFF; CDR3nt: TGCGCCAGCAGCCAAGATCTTAGGACTAGCGGGATGGGCAAGTACAATGAGCAGTTCTTC
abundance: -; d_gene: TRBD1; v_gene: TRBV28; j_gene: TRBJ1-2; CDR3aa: CASKTGGSYGYTF; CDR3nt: TGTGCCAGCAAGACAGGGGGCAGCTATGGCTACACCTTC
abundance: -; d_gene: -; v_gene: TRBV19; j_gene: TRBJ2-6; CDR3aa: CASKPSGLGANVLTF; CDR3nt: TGTGCCAGTAAGCCCTCGGGGCTTGGGGCCAACGTCCTGACTTTC
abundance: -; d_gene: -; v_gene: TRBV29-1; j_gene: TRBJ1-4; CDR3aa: CSVVGGTTNEKLFF; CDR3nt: TGCAGCGTTGTCGGAGGGACAACTAATGAAAAACTGTTTTTT
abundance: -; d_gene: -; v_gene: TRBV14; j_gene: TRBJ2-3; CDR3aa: CASSQDLVGTDTQYF; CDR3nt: TGTGCCAGCAGCCAAGATCTAGTTGGCACAGATACGCAGTATTTT
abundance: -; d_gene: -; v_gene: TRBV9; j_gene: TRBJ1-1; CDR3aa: CASSVARGTEAFF; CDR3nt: TGTGCCAGCAGCGTAGCCCGGGGCACTGAAGCTTTCTTT
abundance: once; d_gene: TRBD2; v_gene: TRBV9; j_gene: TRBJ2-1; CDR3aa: CASSALAGGPYNEQFF; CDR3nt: TGTGCCAGCAGCGCTTTAGCGGGAGGGCCCTACAATGAGCAGTTCTTC
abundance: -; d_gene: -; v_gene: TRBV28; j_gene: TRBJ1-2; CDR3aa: CASSSEGPIPYGYTF; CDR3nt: TGTGCCAGCAGTTCAGAGGGACCGATTCCTTATGGCTACACCTTC